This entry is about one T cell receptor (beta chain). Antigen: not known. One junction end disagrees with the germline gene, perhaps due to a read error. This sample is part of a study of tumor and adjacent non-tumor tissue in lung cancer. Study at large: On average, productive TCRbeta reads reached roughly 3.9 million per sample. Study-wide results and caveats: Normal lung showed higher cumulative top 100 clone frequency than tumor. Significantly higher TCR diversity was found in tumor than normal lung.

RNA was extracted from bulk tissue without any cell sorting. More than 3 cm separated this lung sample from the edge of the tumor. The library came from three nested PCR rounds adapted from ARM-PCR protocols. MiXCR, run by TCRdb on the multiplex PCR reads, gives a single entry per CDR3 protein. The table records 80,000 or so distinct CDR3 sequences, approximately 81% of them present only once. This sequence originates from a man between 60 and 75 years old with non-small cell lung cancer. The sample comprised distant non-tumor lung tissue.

The CDR3 loop reads CASKGGATYIEQFF. CDR3 in DNA: TGTGCCAGCAAGGGGGGGGCGACCTACATTGAGCAGTTCTTC. This chain joins TRBV6-1 and TRBJ2-1, with D tentatively TRBD2 (7 bases). This CDR3 comprises 14 residues. Germline CDR1 is MNHNS and CDR2 is SASEGT.